Below, 15 T cell receptor beta chains from the same sample are listed, as sequenced in a study of shared clonotypes between healthy human individuals (TCRdb year 2020). Receptors were amplified or captured by the immunoSEQ multiplex PCR assay. As stored in TCRdb, this immuneACCESS dataset retains in-frame rearrangements with V and J assigned. A fraction of the clones does not appear; measured against another copy, unresolved V genes explain less than half of the discrepancy, and the remainder lacks a known reason. Counted in this sample were some 500,000 clones; roughly four fifths of them appeared once. The ten biggest clones cover more than 10% of the sample. Source material: PBMCs. The receptors come from a woman in her 40s in good health. Some clones in this sample may be carry-over from other donors' samples.

This clone was counted a few times. This same CDR3 is encoded by further DNA sequences in the sample. The chain combines TRBV28 with TRBJ2-1, with TRBD1 matching 7 bases. V lost 7 bases and J lost 10; bases outside the gene matches: 16. This CDR3 is built from 15 residues. Germline CDR1 and CDR2: MDHEN and SYDVKM. The CDR3 DNA follows: TGTGCCAGCAACGACGGTGGACTTGAGGGGGCGGAGCAGTTCTTC. Its protein is CASNDGGLEGAEQFF.

Regarding this clone: The junction departs from germline at one end; a sequencing error may be responsible. V usage is TRBV27 and J usage is TRBJ1-5, with D unresolved. The CDR3 spans 16 residues. Germline V CDR1 and CDR2: MNHEY, SMNVEV (reference sequence). The CDR3 DNA sequence: TGTGCCAGCAGTCCCAGACATTCTGAGAGCAATCAGCCTCAGCATTTT. The encoded protein is CASSPRHSESNQPQHF.

This clone was observed many times. Other DNA variants within this sample encode the same CDR3. This chain joins TRBV5-1 and TRBJ2-2, with 13 bases matching TRBD2. Germline V CDR1 and CDR2: SGHRS, YFSETQ. CDR3 size: 17 residues. With V trimmed by 1 base and J by 6 bases, 6 bases remained unmatched. As DNA, the CDR3 is TGCGCCAGCAGCTTGAGAGGTGGACTAGCGGGAGCCGGGGAGCTGTTTTTT. The encoded protein is CASSLRGGLAGAGELFF.

The V gene is TRBV19, the J gene TRBJ2-1; possibly TRBD2 for D (8 bases). V lost 6 bases and J lost 2, with 17 bases in between. CDR1 is LNHDA, CDR2 SQIVND, per germline (reference sequence). This CDR3 contains 16 residues. CDR3: CASSRGAGGPYNEQFF. In DNA form, the CDR3 reads TGTGCCAGTAGCAGGGGGGCGGGAGGACCCTACAATGAGCAGTTCTTC.

This clone was seen only a few times. At one end the junction does not follow the germline gene, possibly because of a read error. The V call is TRBV6-1, the J call TRBJ1-1; D might be TRBD1 (6 bases). Germline assignment: CDR1 MNHNS and CDR2 SASEGT. The CDR3 extends over 14 amino acids. CDR3 region: CASSEASRGTEASF. CDR3 coding DNA: TGTGCCAGCAGTGAAGCGAGCAGGGGCACTGAAGCTTCCTTT.

Written as DNA, the CDR3 is TGCAGCTACCTGTTGGCCAATGAGCAGTTCTTC. It is translated as CSYLLANEQFF. The genes are TRBV29-1 and TRBJ2-1; no definite D call. Between the trimmed V and J ends, which lost 8 bases and 6 bases, there was a span of 11 bases. There are 11 residues in the CDR3. The germline V gene has CDR1 SQVTM and CDR2 ANQGSEA.

The chain is built from TRBV4-3 and TRBJ2-5; D is undetermined. The CDR3 length is 14 residues. V was shortened by 0 bases and J by 4 bases, with 9 bases between the two germline ends. The germline CDR1 and CDR2 sequences are LGHNA and YSLEER. The CDR3 DNA sequence: TGCGCCAGCAGCCAAGATTGGTTGGGAGAGACCCAGTACTTC. The encoded protein is CASSQDWLGETQYF.

The rearrangement links TRBV6-4 to TRBJ2-1; TRBD2 is a possible D gene (6 bases). V lost 2 bases to trimming and J lost 0 bases, with 14 bases between them. The CDR3 totals 17 residues. Germline CDR1 is MRHNA and CDR2 is SNTAGT. CDR3: CASSDTIAVSSYNEQFF. The DNA for the CDR3 is TGTGCCAGCAGTGACACAATAGCGGTTAGCTCCTACAATGAGCAGTTCTTC.

CDR3: CAGPTGRPYEQYF. CDR3 sequence (DNA): TGCGCCGGGCCGACAGGGAGACCCTACGAGCAGTACTTC. V usage is TRBV5-1 and J usage is TRBJ2-7; TRBD1 aligns across 7 bases. Germline CDR1 SGHRS, CDR2 YFSETQ. CDR3 length: 13 residues. V was pared by 10 bases and J by 2 bases, with 9 bases of the junction left unmatched.

Details on this clone: With a far larger clone one base away, a read error is the likely cause. Other DNA sequences from this sample encode an identical CDR3 as well. The rearrangement joins TRBV29-1 to TRBJ1-1; weak D call: TRBD1 (6 bases). Germline V gene data show CDR1 as SQVTM and CDR2 as ANQGSEA. The CDR3 has 14 amino acids. The CDR3: CSVARGSGGTEAFF. CDR3 coding DNA: TGTAGCGTGGCTAGGGGGTCTGGCGGCACTGAAGCTTTCTTT.

This sequence joins TRBV5-1 and TRBJ1-5, with D possibly being TRBD1 (5 bases). The germline gives CDR1 SGHRS, CDR2 YFSETQ. The ends were cut back, 7 bases at V and 5 bases at J, with 16 bases in the middle. This CDR3 is built from 14 residues. In DNA form, the CDR3 reads TGCGCCAGCTTCCCCCCGACAGACCATCAGCCCCAGCATTTT. This encodes CASFPPTDHQPQHF.

The rearrangement links TRBV5-1 to TRBJ2-1, with D possibly TRBD2 on 5 matching bases. The CDR3 runs 16 residues. Germline lookup yields CDR1 SGHRS and CDR2 YFSETQ. V was clipped by 0 bases and J by 8 bases, with 18 bases between them. This CDR3 is CASSLDLAGGWDEQFF. DNA for the CDR3: TGCGCCAGCAGCTTGGACCTAGCAGGCGGTTGGGATGAGCAGTTCTTC.

This chain joins TRBV28 and TRBJ1-2, with D maybe TRBD1 (5 bases). CDR1 MDHEN and CDR2 SYDVKM come from the germline V gene. V lost 7 bases to trimming and J lost 1 base, with 10 bases between them. This CDR3 comprises 13 residues. CDR3 residues: CASKQDINYGYTF. In nucleotides, the CDR3 is TGTGCCAGCAAACAGGATATTAACTATGGCTACACCTTC.

This chain joins TRBV7-9 and TRBJ2-3; no clear D. The CDR3 spans 16 residues. Trimming took 2 bases from V and 2 from J, leaving 14 bases between them. The germline V gene encodes CDR1 SEHNR and CDR2 FQNEAQ (reference sequence). DNA of the CDR3: TGTGCCAGCAGCTTATCCCGCAGAAATCCCACAGATACGCAGTATTTT. Its translation: CASSLSRRNPTDTQYF.

This clone was observed many times. Germline and junction disagree at one end, which may indicate a read error. The chain combines TRBV7-7 with TRBJ2-5, with a tentative D call TRBD1 (6 bases). The V gene's germline CDR1 is SSHAT and CDR2 FNYEAQ (reference sequence). This CDR3 is built from 15 residues. CDR3: CASSLGAGVQETQYF. The CDR3 bases are TGTGCTAGCAGCTTAGGCGCAGGGGTTCAAGAGACCCAGTACTTC.